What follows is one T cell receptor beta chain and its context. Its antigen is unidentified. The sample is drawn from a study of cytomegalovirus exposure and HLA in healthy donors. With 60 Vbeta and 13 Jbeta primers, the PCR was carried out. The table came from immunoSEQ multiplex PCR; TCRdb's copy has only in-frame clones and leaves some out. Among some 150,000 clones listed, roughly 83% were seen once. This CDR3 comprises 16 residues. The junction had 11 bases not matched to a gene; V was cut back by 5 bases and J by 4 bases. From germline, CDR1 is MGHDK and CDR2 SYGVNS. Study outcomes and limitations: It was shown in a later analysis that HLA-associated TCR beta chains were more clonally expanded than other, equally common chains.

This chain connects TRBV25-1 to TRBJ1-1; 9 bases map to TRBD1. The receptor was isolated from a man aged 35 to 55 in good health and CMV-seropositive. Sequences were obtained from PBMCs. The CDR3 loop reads CASSRPGQGASTEAFF. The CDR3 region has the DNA TGTGCCAGCAGTAGACCGGGACAGGGCGCTTCCACTGAAGCTTTCTTT.